This TCR beta chain was sequenced during a study of regulatory T cells in long-lasting Graves disease. Time point: newly diagnosed GD, antithyroid drugs for less than 3 months. With RNA extracted from PBMCs as input, the TCR library was made. It was an endocrinology department in Xi'an, China, that provided the patients. Approximately 8.6-milliliter peripheral blood samples went into EDTA tubes. This clonotype was observed many times. To make TCR beta libraries, researchers used iRepertoire HTBI primers and Arm-PCR of CDR3 regions. TCRdb re-called the multiplex PCR reads with MiXCR, one entry per CDR3 protein. The profile shows 250,000 or so distinct CDR3 sequences, roughly a fifth of them singletons. The V gene's germline CDR1 is MDHEN and CDR2 SYDVKM. The CDR3 spans 15 residues. V shed 7 bases and J 4 bases; nucleotides not matched to a gene: 8.

The sample consisted of peripheral blood mononuclear cells (PBMCs), taken at new diagnosis, from a patient treated with antithyroid drugs. The source is a female donor with Graves disease. This chain connects TRBV28 to TRBJ1-2, with 11 nucleotides matching TRBD1. CDR3 sequence (DNA): TGTGCCAGCACCCCCCGGACAGGGGGCGGCTATGGCTACACCTTC. Its protein is CASTPRTGGGYGYTF.